A selection of T cell receptor beta chains follows, all from one sample in a study of T cells after yellow fever vaccination. Using its own MiXCR run on the 5' RACE reads, TCRdb lists one record per CDR3 protein. The sample records some 200,000 distinct CDR3 sequences, more than 3% being singletons. This material consisted of CD4+ T cells sorted from PBMCs, taken 10 days after the yellow fever booster vaccination. Receptors were obtained from a man between 18 and 29 years old who received the YFV17D yellow fever vaccine. The CDR3 runs from the conserved cysteine through the conserved F or W. The order of the fields is J gene, V gene, clone size, D gene, CDR3 DNA, CDR3 protein. The D gene is left open where the match is weak. Size values are once, few and many counts, or a class for expanded clones, and some rows have none.

j_call: TRBJ1-5; v_call: TRBV7-9; clone_size: many; d_call: NA; cdr3_nt: TGTGCCAGCAGCCCCGTAGGGCCCGACAATCAGCCCCAGCATTTT; cdr3_aa: CASSPVGPDNQPQHF
j_call: TRBJ2-2; v_call: TRBV3-1; clone_size: NA; d_call: TRBD2; cdr3_nt: TGTGCCAGCAGCCAGGGTGGCATTAGCGGGGCGAACACCGGGGAGCTGTTTTTT; cdr3_aa: CASSQGGISGANTGELFF
j_call: TRBJ1-4; v_call: TRBV7-9; clone_size: NA; d_call: TRBD1; cdr3_nt: TGTGCCAGCAGCCAGGGACAGCGTAATGAAAAACTGTTTTTT; cdr3_aa: CASSQGQRNEKLFF
j_call: TRBJ2-7; v_call: TRBV5-6; clone_size: few; d_call: TRBD1; cdr3_nt: TGTGCCAGCAGAACGGGGGACAGGGTCACCGAGCAGTACTTC; cdr3_aa: CASRTGDRVTEQYF
j_call: TRBJ2-5; v_call: TRBV2; clone_size: few; d_call: NA; cdr3_nt: TGTGCCAGCACCGCTAGCAGCTGGGGAGAGACCCAGTACTTC; cdr3_aa: CASTASSWGETQYF
j_call: TRBJ1-6; v_call: TRBV11-2; clone_size: many; d_call: TRBD1; cdr3_nt: TGTGCCAGCAGGCAAGGACAGGGCAATTCACCCCTCCACTTT; cdr3_aa: CASRQGQGNSPLHF
j_call: TRBJ2-6; v_call: TRBV23-1; clone_size: few; d_call: NA; cdr3_nt: TGCGCCAGCAGTCAAGGGGAAGGTTTTGCTGGGGCCAACGTCCTGACTTTC; cdr3_aa: CASSQGEGFAGANVLTF
j_call: TRBJ1-5; v_call: TRBV7-2; clone_size: many; d_call: NA; cdr3_nt: TGTGCCAGCAGCCCCCGGGGGGGACAGCCCCAGCATTTT; cdr3_aa: CASSPRGGQPQHF
j_call: TRBJ1-5; v_call: TRBV6-1; clone_size: few; d_call: NA; cdr3_nt: TGTGCCAGCAGTGAAGGCGGTAGCAATCAGCCCCAGCATTTT; cdr3_aa: CASSEGGSNQPQHF
j_call: TRBJ1-2; v_call: TRBV6-2/TRBV6-3; clone_size: many; d_call: NA; cdr3_nt: TGTGCCAGCAGTTTCAGAGGGACATTTGAGACTTATGGCTACACCTTC; cdr3_aa: CASSFRGTFETYGYTF
j_call: TRBJ2-1; v_call: TRBV5-1; clone_size: many; d_call: TRBD2; cdr3_nt: TGCGCCAGCAGCTTGGCCGTTCAAGCGGGGGACAATGAGCAGTTCTTC; cdr3_aa: CASSLAVQAGDNEQFF
j_call: TRBJ2-5; v_call: TRBV12-3/TRBV12-4; clone_size: few; d_call: TRBD2; cdr3_nt: TGTGCCAGCAGAGGGACTAGCGGGGGTGAGACCCAGTACTTC; cdr3_aa: CASRGTSGGETQYF
j_call: TRBJ2-1; v_call: TRBV6-2/TRBV6-3; clone_size: many; d_call: TRBD2; cdr3_nt: TGTGCCAGCAGTTACTCGGCCCCTAGCGGGGTATACAATGAGCAGTTCTTC; cdr3_aa: CASSYSAPSGVYNEQFF
j_call: TRBJ2-2; v_call: TRBV28; clone_size: NA; d_call: NA; cdr3_nt: TGTGCCAGCAGTCCGCCGGACCCCGGGCGATCGAGCACCGGGGAGCTGTTTTTT; cdr3_aa: CASSPPDPGRSSTGELFF
j_call: TRBJ1-2; v_call: TRBV6-5; clone_size: many; d_call: TRBD1; cdr3_nt: TGTGCCAGCAGTTACTCGGGACAGGGGTGGGGCGGCTACACCTTC; cdr3_aa: CASSYSGQGWGGYTF
j_call: TRBJ2-1; v_call: TRBV11-2; clone_size: many; d_call: NA; cdr3_nt: TGTGCCAGCAGCTTAGGACGGAACAATGAGCAGTTCTTC; cdr3_aa: CASSLGRNNEQFF
j_call: TRBJ2-5; v_call: TRBV4-1; clone_size: NA; d_call: NA; cdr3_nt: TGCGCCAGCAGCTCCCTGGGGCGGGAGACCCAGTACTTC; cdr3_aa: CASSSLGRETQYF
j_call: TRBJ2-3; v_call: TRBV7-2; clone_size: many; d_call: NA; cdr3_nt: TGTGCCAGCAGCGTACAGGGAGGAGGCACAGATACGCAGTATTTT; cdr3_aa: CASSVQGGGTDTQYF
j_call: TRBJ2-6; v_call: TRBV4-2; clone_size: few; d_call: NA; cdr3_nt: TGTGCCAGCAGCCAATGGGTCACGCCGCGTTCCGATTCTGGGGCCAACGTCCTGACTTTC; cdr3_aa: CASSQWVTPRSDSGANVLTF
j_call: TRBJ2-1; v_call: TRBV7-2; clone_size: NA; d_call: NA; cdr3_nt: TGTGCCAGCCGCTGGTCCGCCGATGAGCAGTTCTTC; cdr3_aa: CASRWSADEQFF
j_call: TRBJ1-1; v_call: TRBV12-3/TRBV12-4; clone_size: many; d_call: NA; cdr3_nt: TGTGCCAGCAGTTTATCAACGGTGGGATTT; cdr3_aa: CASSLSTVGF
j_call: TRBJ1-4; v_call: TRBV19; clone_size: many; d_call: TRBD1; cdr3_nt: TGTGCCAGTAGTAATCGGGACAGGGTACGAGAAAAACTGTTTTTT; cdr3_aa: CASSNRDRVREKLFF
j_call: TRBJ2-5; v_call: TRBV6-2/TRBV6-3; clone_size: many; d_call: TRBD1; cdr3_nt: TGTGCCAGCAGTTACGAGACAGGGGCCTATCAAGAGACCCAGTACTTC; cdr3_aa: CASSYETGAYQETQYF
j_call: TRBJ1-6; v_call: TRBV7-9; clone_size: many; d_call: NA; cdr3_nt: TGTGCCAGCAGCAGCCAGGGGTGGGGATCACCCCTCCACTTT; cdr3_aa: CASSSQGWGSPLHF
j_call: TRBJ2-3; v_call: TRBV12-3/TRBV12-4; clone_size: many; d_call: NA; cdr3_nt: TGTGCCAGCAGTTTACGGGCGGGGCGCACAGATACGCAGTATTTT; cdr3_aa: CASSLRAGRTDTQYF
j_call: TRBJ1-3; v_call: TRBV5-5; clone_size: NA; d_call: NA; cdr3_nt: TGTGCCAGCAGCTCCGGGCAGCCCCATTCTGGAAACACCATATATTTT; cdr3_aa: CASSSGQPHSGNTIYF
j_call: TRBJ2-1; v_call: TRBV5-1; clone_size: many; d_call: NA; cdr3_nt: TGCGCCAGCAGCCTACAAGATTGGAGGACGGAGCAGTTCTTC; cdr3_aa: CASSLQDWRTEQFF
j_call: TRBJ1-2; v_call: TRBV19; clone_size: few; d_call: TRBD1; cdr3_nt: TGTGCCAGTAAACAGGGGTACTTGTATGGCTACACCTTC; cdr3_aa: CASKQGYLYGYTF
j_call: TRBJ2-1; v_call: TRBV7-7; clone_size: NA; d_call: TRBD1; cdr3_nt: TGTGCCAGCAGCGTAAGGACAGGGGGCTACAATGAGCAGTTCTTC; cdr3_aa: CASSVRTGGYNEQFF